This T cell receptor (beta chain) was captured by sequencing in a study of PD-L1 blockade in urothelial cancer. Overall study: Male sex and bladder-origin urothelial cancer characterized about 85% of the 29 patients. Samples of blood were analyzed 3 weeks (second dose) and 6 weeks after treatment start. Blood yielded a median of 141,255 T cells per sample.

Germline V gives CDR1 SGHAT, CDR2 FQNNGV. CDR3 size: 15 residues. The trim removed 6 bases at V and 0 bases at J, leaving 7 bases unmatched. There were between 1 and 8 samples from each patient, taken pretreatment and on-treatment. This clone was observed a single time. Profiled with immunoSEQ multiplex PCR; TCRdb holds only in-frame clones, not every one. The table records about 39,000 clones, 85% to 90% of them present only once. The chain employs TRBV11-2 and TRBJ2-5; TRBD2 agrees at 7 bases. The sequenced sample was PBMCs, obtained around atezolizumab (anti-PD-L1) treatment. This receptor was identified in a man in his 60s with urothelial cancer. In DNA form, the CDR3 reads TGTGCCAGCAGATTTTCCGGACTAGACCAAGAGACCCAGTACTTC. Its translation is CASRFSGLDQETQYF.